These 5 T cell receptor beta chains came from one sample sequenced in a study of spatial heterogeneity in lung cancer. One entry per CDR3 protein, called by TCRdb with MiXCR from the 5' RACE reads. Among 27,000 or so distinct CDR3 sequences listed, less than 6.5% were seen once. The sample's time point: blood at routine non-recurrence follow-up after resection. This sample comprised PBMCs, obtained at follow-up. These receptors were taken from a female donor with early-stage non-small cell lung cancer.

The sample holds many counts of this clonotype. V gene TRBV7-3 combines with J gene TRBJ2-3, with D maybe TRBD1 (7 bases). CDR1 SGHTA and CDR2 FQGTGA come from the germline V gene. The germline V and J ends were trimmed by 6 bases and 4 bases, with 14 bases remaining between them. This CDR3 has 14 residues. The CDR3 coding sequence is TGTGCCAGCAGAGAGACAGGGAGGTCAGATACGCAGTATTTT. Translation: CASRETGRSDTQYF.

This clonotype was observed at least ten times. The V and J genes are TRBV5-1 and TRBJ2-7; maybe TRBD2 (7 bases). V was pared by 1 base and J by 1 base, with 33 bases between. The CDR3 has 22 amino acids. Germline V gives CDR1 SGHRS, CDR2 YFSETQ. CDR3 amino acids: CASSLRGELRAGTYGVSYEQYF. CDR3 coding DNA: TGCGCCAGCAGCTTGAGGGGGGAACTAAGAGCGGGAACGTATGGGGTATCCTACGAGCAGTACTTC.

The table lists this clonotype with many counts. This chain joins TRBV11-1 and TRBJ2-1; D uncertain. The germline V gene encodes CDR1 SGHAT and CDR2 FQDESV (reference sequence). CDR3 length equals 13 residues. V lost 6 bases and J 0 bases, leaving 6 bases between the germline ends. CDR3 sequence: CASSPGSYNEQFF. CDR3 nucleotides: TGTGCCAGCAGTCCAGGCTCCTACAATGAGCAGTTCTTC.

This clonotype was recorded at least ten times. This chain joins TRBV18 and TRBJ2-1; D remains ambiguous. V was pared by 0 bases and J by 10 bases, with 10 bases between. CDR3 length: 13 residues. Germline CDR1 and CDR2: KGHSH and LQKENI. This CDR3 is CASSPPNPSEQFF. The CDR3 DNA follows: TGTGCCAGCTCACCACCCAATCCGTCGGAGCAGTTCTTC.

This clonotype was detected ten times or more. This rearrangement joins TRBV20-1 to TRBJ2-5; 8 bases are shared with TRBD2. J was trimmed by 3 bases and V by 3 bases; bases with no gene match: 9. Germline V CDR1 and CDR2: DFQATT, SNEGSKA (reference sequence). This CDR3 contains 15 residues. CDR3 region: CSASQSGGVKETQYF. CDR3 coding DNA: TGCAGTGCTAGCCAAAGCGGGGGAGTTAAAGAGACCCAGTACTTC.